These T cell receptor beta chains were read from a single sample in a study of blood T cells in healthy people across ages. MiXCR was run by TCRdb on the 5' RACE reads, yielding one entry per CDR3 protein. Of 750,000 to 950,000 distinct CDR3 sequences detected, roughly 50% appear once; the ten largest clones hold under 50%. The sequencing input was blood. The source is a man older than 75 in good health. Both conserved end residues are trimmed from each CDR3.

TRBV7-2,14,ASSLLPGGPKNIQY
TRBV18,16,ASSPPVTSGRAYNEQF
TRBV6-4,11,ASSDRRGSEAF
TRBV29-1,11,SARGFVDYEQY
TRBV20-1,12,SIVGNSNTGELF
TRBV27,17,ASSFHTDIPFISYNEQF
TRBV27,14,ASSPRWTGGLETQY
TRBV7-3,12,ASSLMVGGNEQF
TRBV5-1,12,ASSLAQEYNEQF
TRBV7-9,14,ASTLTGTGSGSPLH
TRBV7-3,14,ASSLTRQGRTDTQY
TRBV12-3/TRBV12-4,13,ASSSLSGRAETQY
TRBV20-1,9,SQRQSNEQF
TRBV6-5,11,ASSYAGDNEQF
TRBV28,10,ASAGGISEQY
TRBV27,12,ASSTQTGSTEAF
TRBV24-1,11,ATSVGGVREQY
TRBV24-1,13,ATSDSYRGGETQY
TRBV5-1,12,ASSLGQGVNEQY
TRBV29-1,12,SVVGTNIMNEQF
TRBV27,15,ASSSWASGSSSYEQY
TRBV25-1,14,ASTEQGPSSYNEQF